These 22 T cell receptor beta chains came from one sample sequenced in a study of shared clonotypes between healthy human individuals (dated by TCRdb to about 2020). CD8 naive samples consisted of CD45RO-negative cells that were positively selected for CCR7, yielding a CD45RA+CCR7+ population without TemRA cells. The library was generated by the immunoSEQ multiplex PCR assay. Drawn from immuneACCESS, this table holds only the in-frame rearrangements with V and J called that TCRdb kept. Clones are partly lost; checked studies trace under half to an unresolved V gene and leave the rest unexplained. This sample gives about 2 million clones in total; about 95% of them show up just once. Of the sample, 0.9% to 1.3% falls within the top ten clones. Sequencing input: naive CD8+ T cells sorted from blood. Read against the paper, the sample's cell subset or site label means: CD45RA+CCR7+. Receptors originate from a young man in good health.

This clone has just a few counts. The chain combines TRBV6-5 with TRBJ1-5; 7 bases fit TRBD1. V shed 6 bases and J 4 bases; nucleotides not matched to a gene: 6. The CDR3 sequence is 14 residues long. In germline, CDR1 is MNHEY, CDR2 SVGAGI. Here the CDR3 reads CASRPTGLNQPQHF. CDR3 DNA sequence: TGTGCCAGCAGACCGACAGGGTTAAATCAGCCCCAGCATTTT.

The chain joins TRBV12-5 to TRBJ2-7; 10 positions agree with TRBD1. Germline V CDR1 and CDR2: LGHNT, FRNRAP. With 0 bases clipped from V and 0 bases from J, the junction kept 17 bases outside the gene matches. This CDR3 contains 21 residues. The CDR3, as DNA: TGTGCTAGTGGTTTGGTTACAGTGGGGGACAGGGGACCCCGAACCTCCTACGAGCAGTACTTC. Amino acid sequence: CASGLVTVGDRGPRTSYEQYF.

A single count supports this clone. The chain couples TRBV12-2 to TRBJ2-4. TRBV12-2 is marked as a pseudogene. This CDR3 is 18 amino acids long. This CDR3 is CASRLGARDELAKNIQYF. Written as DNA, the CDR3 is TGTGCAAGTCGCTTAGGTGCCCGGGACGAGCTAGCCAAAAACATTCAGTACTTC.

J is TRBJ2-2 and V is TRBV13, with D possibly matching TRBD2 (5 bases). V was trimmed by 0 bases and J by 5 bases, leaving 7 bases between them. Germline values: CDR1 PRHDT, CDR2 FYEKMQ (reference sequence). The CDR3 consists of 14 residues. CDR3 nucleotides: TGTGCCAGCAGCTTAGGCCGGAGGACCGGGGAGCTGTTTTTT. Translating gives CASSLGRRTGELFF.

CDR3 sequence reads: CASSGTGGREAFF. CDR3 nucleotide sequence: TGTGCCAGCAGTGGAACAGGGGGCAGAGAAGCTTTCTTT. The chain joins TRBV9 to TRBJ1-1; TRBD1 matches at 9 bases. With 5 bases clipped from V and 8 bases from J, the junction kept 7 bases outside the gene matches. CDR1 SGDLS and CDR2 YYNGEE come from the germline V gene. The CDR3 is 13 residues long.

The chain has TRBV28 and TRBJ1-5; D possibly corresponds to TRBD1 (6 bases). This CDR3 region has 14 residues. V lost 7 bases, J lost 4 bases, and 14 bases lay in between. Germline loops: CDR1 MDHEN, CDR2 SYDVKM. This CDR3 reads CASKAGGLNQPQHF. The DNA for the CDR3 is TGTGCCAGCAAGGCCGGGGGGCTGAATCAGCCCCAGCATTTT.

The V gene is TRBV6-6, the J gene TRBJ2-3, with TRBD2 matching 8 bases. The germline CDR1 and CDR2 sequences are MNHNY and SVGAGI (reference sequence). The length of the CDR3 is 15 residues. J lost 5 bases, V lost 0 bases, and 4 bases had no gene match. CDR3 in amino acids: CASSYSSGSRDTQYF. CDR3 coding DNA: TGTGCCAGCAGTTACTCAAGCGGGAGCCGAGATACGCAGTATTTT.

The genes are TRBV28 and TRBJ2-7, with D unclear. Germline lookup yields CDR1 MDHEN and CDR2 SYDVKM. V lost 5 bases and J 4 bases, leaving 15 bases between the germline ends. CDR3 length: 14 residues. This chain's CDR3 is CASSPWASGYEQYF. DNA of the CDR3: TGTGCCAGCAGTCCCTGGGCATCAGGATACGAGCAGTACTTC. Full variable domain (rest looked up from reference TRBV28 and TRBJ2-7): DVKVTQSSRYLVKRTGEKVFLECVQDMDHENMFWYRQDPGLGLRLIYFSYDVKMKEKGDIPEGYSVSREKKERFSLILESASTNQTSMYLCASSPWASGYEQYFGPGTRLTVT.

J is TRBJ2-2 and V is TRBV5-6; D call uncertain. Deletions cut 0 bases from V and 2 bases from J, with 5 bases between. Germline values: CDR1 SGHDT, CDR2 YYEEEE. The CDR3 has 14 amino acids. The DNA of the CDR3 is TGTGCCAGCAGCTTGGATAGTAACACCGGGGAGCTGTTTTTT. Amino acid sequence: CASSLDSNTGELFF.

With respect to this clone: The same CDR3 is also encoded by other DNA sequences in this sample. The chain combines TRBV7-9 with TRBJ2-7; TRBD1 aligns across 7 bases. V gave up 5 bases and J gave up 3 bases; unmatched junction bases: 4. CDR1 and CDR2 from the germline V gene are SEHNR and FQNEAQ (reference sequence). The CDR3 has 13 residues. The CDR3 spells CASSPGQIYEQYF. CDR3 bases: TGTGCCAGCAGCCCGGGACAGATCTACGAGCAGTACTTC.

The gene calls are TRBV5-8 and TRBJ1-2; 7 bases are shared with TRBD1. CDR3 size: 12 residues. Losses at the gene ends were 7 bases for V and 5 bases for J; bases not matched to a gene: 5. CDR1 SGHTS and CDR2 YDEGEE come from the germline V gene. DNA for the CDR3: TGTGCCAGCGGAAGACAGGGTTATGGCTACACCTTC. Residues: CASGRQGYGYTF.

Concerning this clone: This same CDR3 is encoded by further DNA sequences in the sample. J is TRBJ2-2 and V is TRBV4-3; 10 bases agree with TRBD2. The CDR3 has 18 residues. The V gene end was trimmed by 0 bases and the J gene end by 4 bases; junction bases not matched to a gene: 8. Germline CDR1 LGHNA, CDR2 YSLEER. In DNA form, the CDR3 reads TGCGCCAGCAGCCAAGATCCGCTAGCGGGAGAGGGCACCGGGGAGCTGTTTTTT. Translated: CASSQDPLAGEGTGELFF.

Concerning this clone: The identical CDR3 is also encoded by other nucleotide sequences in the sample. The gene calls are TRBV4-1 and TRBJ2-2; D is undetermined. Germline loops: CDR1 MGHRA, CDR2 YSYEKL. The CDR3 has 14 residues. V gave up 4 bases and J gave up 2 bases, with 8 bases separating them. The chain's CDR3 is CASSLHRNTGELFF. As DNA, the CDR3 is TGCGCCAGCAGCCTCCACAGAAACACCGGGGAGCTGTTTTTT.

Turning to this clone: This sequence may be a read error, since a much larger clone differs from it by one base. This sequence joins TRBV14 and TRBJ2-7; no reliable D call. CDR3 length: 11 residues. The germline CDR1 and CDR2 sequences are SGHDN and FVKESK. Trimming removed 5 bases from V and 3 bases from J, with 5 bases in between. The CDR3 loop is CASSLRYEQYF. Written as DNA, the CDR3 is TGTGCCAGCAGCTTACGCTACGAGCAGTACTTC.

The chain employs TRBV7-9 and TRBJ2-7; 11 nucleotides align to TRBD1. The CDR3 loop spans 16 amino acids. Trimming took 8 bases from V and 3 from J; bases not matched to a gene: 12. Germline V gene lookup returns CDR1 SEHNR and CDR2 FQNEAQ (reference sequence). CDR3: CASSGQGGTPGYEQYF. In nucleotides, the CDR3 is TGTGCCAGCTCGGGACAGGGGGGTACCCCCGGCTACGAGCAGTACTTC.

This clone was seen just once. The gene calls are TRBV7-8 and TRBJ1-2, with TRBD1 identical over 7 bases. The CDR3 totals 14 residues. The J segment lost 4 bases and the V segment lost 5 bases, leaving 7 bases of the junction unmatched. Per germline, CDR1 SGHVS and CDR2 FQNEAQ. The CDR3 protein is CASSPEGQLYGYTF. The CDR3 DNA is TGTGCCAGCAGCCCGGAGGGACAGCTCTATGGCTACACCTTC.

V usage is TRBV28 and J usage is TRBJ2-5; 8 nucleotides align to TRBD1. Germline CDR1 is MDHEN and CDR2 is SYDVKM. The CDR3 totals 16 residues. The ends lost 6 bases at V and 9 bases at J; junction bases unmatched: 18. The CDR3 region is CASRSLGVTDREAQYF. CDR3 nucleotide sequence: TGTGCCAGCAGAAGTTTAGGGGTCACGGACAGGGAGGCCCAGTACTTC.

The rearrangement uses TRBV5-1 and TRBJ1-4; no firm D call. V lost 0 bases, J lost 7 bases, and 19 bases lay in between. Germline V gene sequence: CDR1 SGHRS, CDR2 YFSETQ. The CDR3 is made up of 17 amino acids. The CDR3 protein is CASSLVELGSLGEKLFF. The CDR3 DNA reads TGCGCCAGCAGCTTGGTTGAACTTGGGAGCCTTGGTGAAAAACTGTTTTTT.

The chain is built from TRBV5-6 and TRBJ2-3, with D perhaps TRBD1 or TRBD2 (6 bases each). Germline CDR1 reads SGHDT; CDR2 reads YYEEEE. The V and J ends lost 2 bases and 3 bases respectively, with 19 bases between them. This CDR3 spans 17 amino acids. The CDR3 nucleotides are TGTGCCAGCAGCTTCCCGCCAGGGGACTCTGAGACAGATACGCAGTATTTT. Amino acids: CASSFPPGDSETDTQYF.

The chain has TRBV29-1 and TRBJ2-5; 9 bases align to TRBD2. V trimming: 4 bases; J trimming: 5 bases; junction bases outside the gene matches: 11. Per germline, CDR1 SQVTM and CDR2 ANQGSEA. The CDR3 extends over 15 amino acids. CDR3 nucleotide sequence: TGCAGCGTTGGGCTAGCGGGGTTCTCGGGGGAGACCCAGTACTTC. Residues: CSVGLAGFSGETQYF.

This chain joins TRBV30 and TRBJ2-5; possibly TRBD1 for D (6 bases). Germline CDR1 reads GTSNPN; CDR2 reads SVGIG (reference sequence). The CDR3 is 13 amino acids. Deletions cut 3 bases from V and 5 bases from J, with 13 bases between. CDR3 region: CAWRLWGRETQYF. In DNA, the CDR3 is TGTGCCTGGAGGTTATGGGGGCGGGAGACCCAGTACTTC.

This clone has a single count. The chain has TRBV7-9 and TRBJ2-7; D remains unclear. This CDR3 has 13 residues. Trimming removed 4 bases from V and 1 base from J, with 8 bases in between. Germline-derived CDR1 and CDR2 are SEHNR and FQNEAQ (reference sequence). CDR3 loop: CASSSPNSYEQYF. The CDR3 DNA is TGTGCCAGCAGCTCCCCGAATTCCTACGAGCAGTACTTC. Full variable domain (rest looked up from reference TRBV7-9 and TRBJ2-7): DTGVSQNPRHKITKRGQNVTFRCDPISEHNRLYWYRQTLGQGPEFLTYFQNEAQLEKSRLLSDRFSAERPKGSFSTLEIQRTEQGDSAMYLCASSSPNSYEQYFGPGTRLTVT.